The 27 T cell receptor beta chains below all came from one sample that was sequenced in a study of CD8+ T cells in alopecia areata. Specified treatment: oral pan-JAK inhibitor, 5-10 mg twice daily. Extracted RNA was reverse transcribed, and the resulting cDNA served as sequencing template. The repertoire was sequenced with immunoSEQ multiplex PCR; TCRdb's copy has only in-frame clones and lacks some. This table holds a few hundred thousand clones, around two fifths found once. The specimen was CD4+ T cells sorted from blood, collected at approximately week 30, from a patient treated with tofacitinib. The origin of the receptors is a human donor with alopecia areata.

The chain joins TRBV19 to TRBJ1-2; D gene uncertain. Trimming removed 6 bases at V and 8 bases at J, with 16 bases between. The CDR3 consists of 13 residues. Germline values: CDR1 LNHDA, CDR2 SQIVND (reference sequence). This CDR3 is CASSPAWVDGYTF. The CDR3 region has the DNA TGTGCCAGTAGCCCGGCGTGGGTTGACGGCTACACCTTC.

The chain is built from TRBV6-6 and TRBJ1-2; 8 bases match TRBD1. CDR1 and CDR2 (germline): MNHNY, SVGAGI (reference sequence). The V gene end was trimmed by 6 bases and the J gene end by 8 bases; junction bases not matched to a gene: 11. The CDR3 sequence is 14 residues long. This CDR3 is CASSSGGIGRGYTF. CDR3 DNA: TGTGCCAGCAGCTCAGGGGGCATAGGAAGGGGCTACACCTTC.

The rearrangement uses TRBV6-5 and TRBJ2-1, with D possibly matching TRBD1 (6 bases). CDR3 length equals 12 residues. Trimming took off 2 bases at V and 7 bases at J, with 6 bases between the two ends. Germline V CDR1 and CDR2: MNHEY, SVGAGI. The CDR3: CASSYTGNEQFF. CDR3 DNA sequence: TGTGCCAGCAGTTACACAGGGAATGAGCAGTTCTTC.

The chain has TRBV19 and TRBJ2-2; D not resolved. The CDR3 runs to 12 residues. The V end lost 7 bases, the J end lost 7 bases, and 10 bases lay between the germline ends. Germline CDR1 and CDR2: LNHDA and SQIVND (reference sequence). The CDR3 here is CASTGYRGELFF. The CDR3, as DNA: TGTGCCAGTACGGGTTACCGCGGGGAGCTGTTTTTT.

For this clone: This CDR3 is also generated by other DNA sequences in the sample. The genes are TRBV30 and TRBJ1-5; D unclear. CDR3 length: 13 amino acids. Trimming took 3 bases from V and 7 from J, leaving 13 bases between them. Looked up from germline, CDR1 is GTSNPN and CDR2 is SVGIG (reference sequence). In DNA form, the CDR3 reads TGTGCCTGGAGACCCACTAGAGGGCAGCCCCAGCATTTT. Translating gives CAWRPTRGQPQHF.

The V and J genes are TRBV14 and TRBJ2-1; D is undetermined. V was trimmed by 1 base and J by 5 bases, leaving 12 bases between them. This CDR3 spans 15 amino acids. The germline gives CDR1 SGHDN, CDR2 FVKESK. CDR3 protein: CASSQVIQPHNEQFF. In nucleotides, the CDR3 is TGTGCCAGCAGCCAAGTGATCCAGCCCCACAATGAGCAGTTCTTC.

The table lists this clone with a few counts. The gene calls are TRBV7-8 and TRBJ1-1; the D is unclear. This CDR3 has 16 amino acids. Germline V gene lookup returns CDR1 SGHVS and CDR2 FQNEAQ. The V and J ends lost 1 base and 0 bases respectively, with 12 bases between them. CDR3 loop: CASSLGLGYMNTEAFF. The CDR3 bases are TGTGCCAGCAGCTTAGGGTTAGGGTACATGAACACTGAAGCTTTCTTT.

The chain uses TRBV5-1 and TRBJ1-1; TRBD1 matches 12 bases. The CDR3 has 19 residues. After removal of 0 bases from V and 4 bases from J, the junction contained 13 bases not matched to a gene. The V gene's germline CDR1 is SGHRS and CDR2 YFSETQ. The CDR3 spells CASSLAYRDRGRLGTEAFF. In DNA form, the CDR3 reads TGCGCCAGCAGCTTGGCCTACCGGGACAGGGGGCGGTTGGGCACTGAAGCTTTCTTT.

This rearrangement joins TRBV5-4 to TRBJ2-5; D gene ambiguous. Trimming pared 1 base from V and 2 bases from J, leaving 12 bases between. There are 15 residues in the CDR3. Germline CDR1 SGHNT, CDR2 YYREEE (reference sequence). DNA for the CDR3: TGTGCCAGCAGCTTGATTCTGGCCGGACAAGAGACCCAGTACTTC. Residues: CASSLILAGQETQYF.

This clone was seen more than once but under ten times. This chain joins TRBV30 and TRBJ1-4; D is possibly TRBD1 (5 bases). Trimming stripped 4 bases from V and 0 bases from J, with 9 bases between. The V gene's germline CDR1 is GTSNPN and CDR2 SVGIG (reference sequence). This CDR3 is 14 amino acids long. CDR3 in DNA: TGTGCCTGGACCGGGGGAGCAACTAATGAAAAACTGTTTTTT. It specifies CAWTGGATNEKLFF.

The gene calls are TRBV30 and TRBJ1-1; D is perhaps TRBD1 (5 bases). Trimming left V 2 bases short and J 4 bases short, with 8 bases between. Looked up from germline, CDR1 is GTSNPN and CDR2 is SVGIG (reference sequence). There are 12 residues in the CDR3. The CDR3 region is CAWSFGATEAFF. In DNA, the CDR3 is TGTGCCTGGAGTTTTGGGGCCACTGAAGCTTTCTTT.

This clone was counted between two and nine times. The chain has TRBV5-1 and TRBJ2-4; tentative D call: TRBD1 (6 bases). V lost 2 bases and J lost 7, with 10 bases in between. This CDR3 spans 13 amino acids. The germline V gene has CDR1 SGHRS and CDR2 YFSETQ. CDR3 bases: TGCGCCAGCAGCTTACCAGGGGCGAACATTCAGTACTTC. It yields the protein CASSLPGANIQYF.

V and J are TRBV5-6 and TRBJ1-6, with 9 bases aligning to TRBD1. Per germline, CDR1 SGHDT and CDR2 YYEEEE. After removal of 4 bases from V and 11 bases from J, the junction contained 7 bases not matched to a gene. This CDR3 has 14 amino acids. The CDR3 bases are TGTGCCAGCAGCCTGACAGGGACAGGGCCACCCCTCCACTTT. It yields the protein CASSLTGTGPPLHF.

This chain links TRBV1 with TRBJ1-2. TRBV1 is deemed a pseudogene. This CDR3 is built from 12 residues. CDR3 DNA: TGCACCAGCAGCTACTTCAACTATGGCTACACCTTC. It encodes CTSSYFNYGYTF.

The chain carries TRBV2 and TRBJ2-5, with D possibly being TRBD2 (6 bases). The CDR3 is 11 amino acids. The V end was cut by 3 bases, the J end by 7 bases, with 6 bases between. CDR1 is SNHLY and CDR2 is FYNNEI in the germline V gene. CDR3 sequence reads: CASSEEGTQYF. DNA of the CDR3: TGTGCCAGCAGTGAGGAGGGGACCCAGTACTTC.

The table lists this clone with a few counts. This chain connects TRBV18 to TRBJ2-7, with unresolved D. The CDR3 contains 12 residues. Between the trimmed V and J ends, which lost 2 bases and 3 bases, there was a span of 5 bases. Germline V lookup: CDR1 KGHSH, CDR2 LQKENI. The CDR3 protein is CASSPTVYEQYF. CDR3 sequence (DNA): TGTGCCAGCTCACCAACGGTCTACGAGCAGTACTTC.

The chain is built from TRBV7-9 and TRBJ2-6; D is perhaps TRBD1 (5 bases). The CDR3 sequence is 15 residues long. Trimming removed 10 bases at V and 0 bases at J, with 13 bases between. Looked up from germline, CDR1 is SEHNR and CDR2 is FQNEAQ (reference sequence). CDR3 protein: CAINTGSSGANVLTF. The CDR3 coding sequence is TGTGCCATCAACACAGGCAGCTCTGGGGCCAACGTCCTGACTTTC.

This rearrangement joins TRBV29-1 to TRBJ1-1; perhaps TRBD1 as D (6 bases). Trimming shortened V by 5 bases and J by 3 bases, and 16 bases separated the two germline ends. The CDR3 consists of 14 residues. CDR1 and CDR2 (germline): SQVTM, ANQGSEA. The CDR3 region has the DNA TGCAGCGTTTACGGGACACCGGGCGACACTGAAGCTTTCTTT. It is translated as CSVYGTPGDTEAFF.

This clone was seen only a few times. The CDR3 DNA sequence: TGTGCCAGCAGTCCACAGAGTTTCAACACCGGGGAGCTGTTTTTT. Amino acids: CASSPQSFNTGELFF. This chain links TRBV2 with TRBJ2-2; D gene unclear. The V end lost 5 bases, the J end lost 2 bases, and 12 bases lay between the germline ends. Germline CDR1 is SNHLY and CDR2 is FYNNEI. The CDR3 sequence is 15 residues long. Supplemented by reference TRBV2 and TRBJ2-2, the full variable domain reads EPEVTQTPSHQVTQMGQEVILRCVPISNHLYFYWYRQILGQKVEFLVSFYNNEISEKSEIFDDQFSVERPDGSNFTLKIRSTKLEDSAMYFCASSPQSFNTGELFFGEGSRLTVL.

V and J are TRBV18 and TRBJ1-2, with D possibly being TRBD1 (6 bases). The V and J ends lost 5 bases and 2 bases respectively, with 12 bases between them. This CDR3 is 14 amino acids long. CDR1 and CDR2 from the germline V gene are KGHSH and LQKENI. CDR3 protein: CASSFSTGNYGYTF. In DNA form, the CDR3 reads TGTGCCAGCTCATTTTCGACAGGAAACTATGGCTACACCTTC. Filled out from reference TRBV18 and TRBJ1-2, the complete variable domain reads NAGVMQNPRHLVRRRGQEARLRCSPMKGHSHVYWYRQLPEEGLKFMVYLQKENIIDESGMPKERFSAEFPKEGPSILRIQQVVRGDSAAYFCASSFSTGNYGYTFGSGTRLTVV.

This clone was seen a few times. The rearrangement links TRBV29-1 to TRBJ1-1; 12 nucleotides match TRBD1. V trimming: 7 bases; J trimming: 9 bases; junction bases outside the gene matches: 9. Germline-derived CDR1 and CDR2 are SQVTM and ANQGSEA. The CDR3 consists of 13 residues. CDR3 nucleotides: TGCAGCGCCCCTCGGGGACAGGGGGCCCAAGCTTTCTTT. Its translation is CSAPRGQGAQAFF.

The J gene is TRBJ1-5, the V gene TRBV13; D is uncertain. The CDR3 has 16 amino acids. The germline CDR1 and CDR2 sequences are PRHDT and FYEKMQ (reference sequence). V was trimmed by 3 bases and J by 4 bases, leaving 16 bases between them. The CDR3 nucleotides are TGTGCCAGCAGCTTCTTCGCCCCGGAGGCGAATCAGCCCCAGCATTTT. Its protein product is CASSFFAPEANQPQHF.

V usage is TRBV4-2 and J usage is TRBJ1-1; D is perhaps TRBD1 (5 bases). CDR3 length: 12 residues. Trimming left V 0 bases short and J 11 bases short, with 10 bases between. The germline V gene encodes CDR1 LGHNA and CDR2 YNFKEQ. CDR3 region: CASSQDSREAFF. DNA of the CDR3: TGTGCCAGCAGCCAAGATTCCAGGGAGGCTTTCTTT.

The chain links TRBV30 to TRBJ1-5; D unresolved. CDR1 and CDR2 (germline): GTSNPN, SVGIG (reference sequence). The CDR3 covers 14 residues. V was shortened by 0 bases and J by 7 bases, with 13 bases between the two germline ends. Here the CDR3 reads CAWSVRGQRQPQHF. The CDR3 DNA reads as TGTGCCTGGAGTGTTCGTGGGCAGCGGCAGCCCCAGCATTTT.

This clone has more than one count but fewer than ten. Within the sample, other DNA sequences also encode this same CDR3. CDR3 coding DNA: TGTGCCATCAGTGGGCCGGGACAGGGCTACGAGCAGTACTTC. It translates to CAISGPGQGYEQYF. This chain connects TRBV10-3 to TRBJ2-7, with 9 bases fitting TRBD1. V was pared by 4 bases and J by 3 bases, with 4 bases of the junction left unmatched. The germline V gene has CDR1 ENHRY and CDR2 SYGVKD. The CDR3 extends over 14 amino acids.

The genes are TRBV15 and TRBJ1-2; tentative D call: TRBD1 (6 bases). V was clipped by 0 bases and J by 0 bases, with 14 bases between them. CDR1 is LNHNV and CDR2 is YYDKDF in the germline V gene (reference sequence). CDR3 length: 17 residues. The CDR3: CATSRDIGQRANYGYTF. The CDR3, as DNA: TGTGCCACCAGCAGAGATATCGGACAGCGAGCTAACTATGGCTACACCTTC.

This chain joins TRBV29-1 and TRBJ2-7; TRBD2 matches at 14 bases. V gave up 3 bases and J gave up 6 bases; unmatched junction bases: 7. The germline V gene has CDR1 SQVTM and CDR2 ANQGSEA. The CDR3 length is 15 residues. CDR3: CSVDSGLAGEPEQYF. The CDR3 nucleotides are TGCAGCGTTGATTCGGGACTAGCGGGAGAGCCCGAGCAGTACTTC.